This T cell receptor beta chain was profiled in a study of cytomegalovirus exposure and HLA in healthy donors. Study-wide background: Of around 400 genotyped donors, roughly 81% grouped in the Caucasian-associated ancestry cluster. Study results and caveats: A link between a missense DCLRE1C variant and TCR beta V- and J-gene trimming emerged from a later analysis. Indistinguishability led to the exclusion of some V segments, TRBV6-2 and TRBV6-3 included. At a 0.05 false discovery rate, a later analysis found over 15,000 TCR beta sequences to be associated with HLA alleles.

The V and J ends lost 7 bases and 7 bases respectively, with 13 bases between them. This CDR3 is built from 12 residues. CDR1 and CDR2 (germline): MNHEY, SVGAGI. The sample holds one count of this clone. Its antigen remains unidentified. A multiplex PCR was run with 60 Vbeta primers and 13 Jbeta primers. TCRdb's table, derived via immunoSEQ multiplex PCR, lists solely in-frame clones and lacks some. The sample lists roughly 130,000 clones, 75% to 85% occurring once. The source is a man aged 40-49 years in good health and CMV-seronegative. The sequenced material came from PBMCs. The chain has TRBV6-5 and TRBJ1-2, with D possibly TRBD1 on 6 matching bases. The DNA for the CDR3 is TGTGCCAGCAAGAGGGGGAGTAGTGGCTACACCTTC. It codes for CASKRGSSGYTF.